This T cell receptor (beta chain) originates from a study of blood T cell repertoires in COVID-19. Study context: Sources were T cells, B-cell-depleted T cells, or PBMCs; the material itself was cDNA or gDNA.

Study processing details: Reference gene primer amplification in the assay estimated nucleated cell counts. Sequenced by immunoSEQ multiplex PCR; TCRdb stores in-frame clones only, minus some. Clonal size and the V and J genes are those of that table, whereas D and trimming came from the DNA. This table holds 150,000 to 200,000 clones, more than 70% found once. V dropped 7 bases and J dropped 4; count of bases not matched to a gene: 7. The CDR3 spans 14 residues. The V gene's germline CDR1 is SNHLY and CDR2 FYNNEI. This receptor was taken from a human donor in a cohort sampled during active COVID-19. V usage is TRBV2 and J usage is TRBJ2-1; 7 bases fit TRBD2. What was sequenced was peripheral blood. CDR3 in amino acids: CASKGREDYNEQFF. CDR3 coding DNA: TGTGCCAGCAAGGGGAGGGAGGATTACAATGAGCAGTTCTTC.